This TCR beta chain is drawn from a study of follicular helper T cells after annual influenza vaccination. Study-level information: Some donors were sampled over the 2013-2014, 2014-2015 and 2015-2016 vaccinations.

Study-wide results and limits: Recurrent ICOS+CD38+ cTfh clonotypes included tetramer and AIM influenza-specific ones.

Sequencing of TCRB used Survey level resolution. Produced via immunoSEQ multiplex PCR; TCRdb's table is partial and in-frame only. The sample records just over 8,500 clones, around four fifths being singletons. The CDR3 has 13 amino acids. The germline V gene encodes CDR1 GTSNPN and CDR2 SVGIG (reference sequence). Trimming took 2 bases from V and 3 from J, leaving 10 bases between them. With respect to this clone: What it binds is unknown.

Time point noted: 2015-2016 season, 7 days after influenza vaccination. The TCR comes from an adult who received the influenza vaccine. The rearrangement joins TRBV30 to TRBJ1-1; a weak D match, TRBD1 (5 bases). This specimen consisted of CXCR5+ CD38- circulating T follicular helper cells from blood, obtained 7 days after influenza vaccination. Subset in this sample: circulating Tfh, non-naive CD4+CXCR5+PD-1+ (ICOS+CD38+ or ICOS-CD38-). CDR3 loop: CAWSSLGDTEAFF. CDR3 sequence (DNA): TGTGCCTGGAGTTCGTTGGGGGACACTGAAGCTTTCTTT.